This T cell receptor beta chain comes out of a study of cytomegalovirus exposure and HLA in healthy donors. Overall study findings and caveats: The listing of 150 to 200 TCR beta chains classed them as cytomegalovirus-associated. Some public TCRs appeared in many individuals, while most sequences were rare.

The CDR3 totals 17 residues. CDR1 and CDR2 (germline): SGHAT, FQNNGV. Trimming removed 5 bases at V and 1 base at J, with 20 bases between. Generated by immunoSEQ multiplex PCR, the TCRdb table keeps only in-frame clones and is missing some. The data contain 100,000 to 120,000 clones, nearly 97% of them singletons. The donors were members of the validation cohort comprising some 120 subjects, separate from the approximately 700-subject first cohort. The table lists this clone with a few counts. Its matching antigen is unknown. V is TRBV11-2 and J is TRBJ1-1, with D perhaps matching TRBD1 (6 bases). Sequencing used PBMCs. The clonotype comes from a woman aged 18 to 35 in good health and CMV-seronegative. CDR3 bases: TGTGCCAGCAGCGGAGGTCGACGAAGGGACACGAACACTGAAGCTTTCTTT. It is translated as CASSGGRRRDTNTEAFF.